The source of this T cell receptor (beta chain) is a study of identical twins. Findings and limits, study-wide: Excess sharing between twins was weaker in beta out-of-frame sequences. A cross-sectional statistical analysis, not follow-up of the same donors, supported the conclusions. Modelling underestimated the level of out-of-frame TCR alpha sharing observed in monozygotic twins.

This clonotype was found a few times. Its antigen is undetermined. V lost 5 bases and J lost 3, with 14 bases in between. CDR1 is MNHEY, CDR2 SVGAGI, per germline. CDR3 length equals 14 residues. Template switching, a step in the protocol, added a universal primer site, and cDNA carried unique molecular identifiers. TCRdb used MiXCR to reprocess the 5' RACE reads, holding one entry per CDR3 protein. The sample carries 700,000 to 950,000 distinct CDR3 sequences, 12% recorded once. Separately, the same data were catalogued under a study of yellow fever vaccine responses in identical twins.

This sequence originates from a woman between 18 and 29 years old in good health. The chain uses TRBV6-5 and TRBJ2-7; D gene uncertain. The specimen sequenced was PBMCs. Written as DNA, the CDR3 is TGTGCCAGCAGTATCTCGACGGATGTCTACGAGCAGTACGTC. Its protein is CASSISTDVYEQYV.